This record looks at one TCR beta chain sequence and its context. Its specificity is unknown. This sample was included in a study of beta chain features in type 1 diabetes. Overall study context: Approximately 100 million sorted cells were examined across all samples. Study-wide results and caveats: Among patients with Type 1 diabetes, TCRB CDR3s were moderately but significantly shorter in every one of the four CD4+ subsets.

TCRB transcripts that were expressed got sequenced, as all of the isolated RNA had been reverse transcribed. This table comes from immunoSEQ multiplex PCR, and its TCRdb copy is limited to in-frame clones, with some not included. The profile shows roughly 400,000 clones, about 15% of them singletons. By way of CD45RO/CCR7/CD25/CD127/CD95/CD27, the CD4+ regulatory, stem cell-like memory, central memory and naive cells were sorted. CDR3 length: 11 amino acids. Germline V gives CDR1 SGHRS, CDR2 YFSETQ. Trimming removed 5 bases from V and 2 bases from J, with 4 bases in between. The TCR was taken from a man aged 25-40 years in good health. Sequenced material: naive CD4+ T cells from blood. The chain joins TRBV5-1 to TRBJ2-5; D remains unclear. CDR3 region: CASREQETQYF. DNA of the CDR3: TGCGCCAGCAGGGAGCAAGAGACCCAGTACTTC.